This TCR beta chain is from a study of blood T cells in healthy people across ages. Primed by a sample-barcoded 5' primer and a J-beta primer mix, a second PCR proceeded for about 6 to 12 cycles. TCRdb independently ran MiXCR on the 5' RACE reads; one entry per CDR3 protein. Here the sample spans approximately 800,000 distinct CDR3 sequences, 20% to 30% being singletons. CDR1 SEHNR and CDR2 FQNEAQ come from the germline V gene (reference sequence). V gave up 1 base and J gave up 13 bases, with 19 bases separating them. The CDR3 runs to 15 residues. These data also formed part of another study, on T cells of mothers and their children. That source adds: Mother-child pairs who were related displayed a slightly higher overlap than unrelated pairs, a difference that was non-significant.

The sequenced material came from blood. The chain is built from TRBV7-9 and TRBJ1-4; no firm D call. The TCR sequence derives from a boy between 10 and 17 years old in good health. CDR3 DNA: TGTGCCAGCAGCTTAGACGGTGGGGAGACCGTCAGACTGTTTTTT. The encoded protein is CASSLDGGETVRLFF.